These 14 T cell receptor beta chains came from one sample sequenced in a study of cytomegalovirus exposure and HLA in healthy donors (TCRdb year 2017). Library prep was done by the immunoSEQ multiplex PCR assay. A mixture of 60 forward primers for TCR Vbeta segments and 13 reverse primers for TCR Jbeta segments was used in the multiplex PCR. TCRdb re-hosts the immuneACCESS table, in-frame sequences only. Its copies lack some clones; in the studies checked, an unresolved V gene accounts for under half of them, and the cause for the rest is not known. The sample table records approximately 190,000 clones; 81% of these occur just once. The ten largest clones represent 3.4% of the sample. Sequencing was performed on PBMCs. These receptors all come from a man aged 40-49 years in good health and CMV-seropositive.

V and J are TRBV27 and TRBJ2-2; the match to TRBD1 covers 10 bases. V lost 6 bases, J lost 2 bases, and 6 bases stayed unmatched. CDR3 length: 16 amino acids. Germline V lookup: CDR1 MNHEY, CDR2 SMNVEV (reference sequence). The CDR3 DNA follows: TGTGCCAGCAGACCAGACAGGGGGCCCAACACCGGGGAGCTGTTTTTT. Amino acid sequence: CASRPDRGPNTGELFF.

The V gene is TRBV10-3, the J gene TRBJ2-1; the match to TRBD2 covers 7 bases. This CDR3 comprises 13 residues. V was pared by 8 bases and J by 4 bases, with 5 bases of the junction left unmatched. CDR1 is ENHRY and CDR2 is SYGVKD in the germline V gene. The CDR3 loop is CAIQQREYNEQFF. The CDR3 DNA is TGTGCCATCCAGCAGCGGGAATACAATGAGCAGTTCTTC.

V and J are TRBV7-9 and TRBJ1-1; the match to TRBD1 covers 7 bases. The CDR3 is made up of 15 amino acids. J gave up 2 bases and V 5 bases, and 8 bases lay outside the gene matches. Per germline, CDR1 SEHNR and CDR2 FQNEAQ (reference sequence). The CDR3 coding sequence is TGTGCCAGCAGCGGGACAGCCAAGGGAAACACTGAAGCTTTCTTT. Amino acids: CASSGTAKGNTEAFF.

This chain links TRBV4-2 with TRBJ2-7, with a weak D call TRBD2 (5 bases). This CDR3 is 13 amino acids long. Deletions cut 0 bases from V and 7 bases from J, with 10 bases between. Germline V gives CDR1 LGHNA, CDR2 YNFKEQ. This chain's CDR3 is CASSQDITGEQYF. In DNA form, the CDR3 reads TGTGCCAGCAGCCAAGATATAACGGGGGAGCAGTACTTC.

The rearrangement joins TRBV5-4 to TRBJ2-2, with D maybe TRBD2 (5 bases). With 7 bases removed from V and 4 bases from J, the gap between germline ends came to 14 bases. Germline assignment: CDR1 SGHNT and CDR2 YYREEE (reference sequence). The CDR3 spans 14 residues. CDR3 coding DNA: TGTGCCAGCGGCCCCCGGGGAAGCACCGGGGAGCTGTTTTTT. Protein: CASGPRGSTGELFF.

The table lists this clone with a count of one. This chain connects TRBV4-2 to TRBJ2-1; TRBD2 matches at 9 bases. Per germline, CDR1 LGHNA and CDR2 YNFKEQ. After removal of 0 bases from V and 7 bases from J, the junction contained 4 bases not matched to a gene. There are 15 residues in the CDR3. This CDR3 reads CASSQERGGGNEQFF. In DNA, the CDR3 is TGTGCCAGCAGCCAAGAGCGCGGGGGGGGTAATGAGCAGTTCTTC.

This sequence joins TRBV21-1 and TRBJ1-5; the DNA was not compared with TRBD1, the D call given in the table. TRBV21-1 is marked as a pseudogene. This CDR3 has 19 amino acids. CDR3 bases: TGTGCCAGCAGAAAGAGGGACAGGGGGCGTCGGTTTAGCAATCAGCCCCAGCATTTT. Translation: CASRKRDRGRRFSNQPQHF.

The chain is built from TRBV6-1 and TRBJ1-1, with a tentative D call TRBD1 (5 bases). CDR1 is MNHNS and CDR2 is SASEGT in the germline V gene. V lost 5 bases to trimming and J lost 7 bases, with 20 bases between them. This CDR3 region has 15 residues. CDR3 nucleotide sequence: TGTGCCAGCAGTCAAGACAGAAAGGTACCGGATGAAGCTTTCTTT. Its protein product is CASSQDRKVPDEAFF.

A word on this clone: This sample also contains other DNA sequences that code for the same CDR3. V usage is TRBV19 and J usage is TRBJ2-7; a weak D match, TRBD1 (5 bases). V lost 1 base to trimming and J lost 0 bases, with 7 bases between them. The CDR3 consists of 14 residues. Per the germline V gene, CDR1 is LNHDA and CDR2 is SQIVND (reference sequence). In nucleotides, the CDR3 is TGTGCCAGTAGTATAGGCCAGGGCTCCTACGAGCAGTACTTC. This codes for CASSIGQGSYEQYF.

The chain couples TRBV7-3 to TRBJ2-7; 10 nucleotides agree with TRBD2. The CDR3 consists of 13 residues. CDR1 and CDR2 (germline): SGHTA, FQGTGA. After removal of 6 bases from V and 3 bases from J, the junction contained 2 bases not matched to a gene. The CDR3 coding sequence is TGTGCCAGCAGTCCTAGCGGGAGCTACGAGCAGTACTTC. It yields the protein CASSPSGSYEQYF.

For this clone: A read error may account for a junction end that differs from germline. This specimen includes other DNA sequences encoding the same CDR3. This rearrangement joins TRBV12-5 to TRBJ1-4, with 9 bases lining up with TRBD1. Looked up from germline, CDR1 is LGHNT and CDR2 is FRNRAP. This CDR3 is 14 amino acids long. The CDR3 region is CASGAGDRAQGLFF. The CDR3, as DNA: TGCGCTAGTGGTGCCGGGGACAGGGCCCAGGGACTGTTTTTT.

The chain combines TRBV29-1 with TRBJ2-5; D perhaps matches TRBD1 (6 bases). V was clipped by 8 bases and J by 1 base, with 17 bases between them. Germline lookup yields CDR1 SQVTM and CDR2 ANQGSEA. This CDR3 has 14 amino acids. CDR3 protein: CSTTRQDSQETQYF. In DNA, the CDR3 is TGCAGCACCACTAGGCAGGACAGCCAAGAGACCCAGTACTTC.

On this clone: The same CDR3 also results from other DNA sequences found in this sample. The V and J genes are TRBV7-3 and TRBJ1-2; tentative D call: TRBD1 (6 bases). Trimming took off 4 bases at V and 4 bases at J, with 10 bases between the two ends. The CDR3 extends over 13 amino acids. The V gene's germline CDR1 is SGHTA and CDR2 FQGTGA. CDR3 coding DNA: TGTGCCAGCAGCTCAGGGGAGGGCTATGGCTACACCTTC. It yields the protein CASSSGEGYGYTF. The full variable domain, in which reference TRBV7-3 and TRBJ1-2 provide the parts outside the CDR3, is GAGVSQTPSNKVTEKGKYVELRCDPISGHTALYWYRQSLGQGPEFLIYFQGTGAADDSGLPNDRFFAVRPEGSVSTLKIQRTERGDSAVYLCASSSGEGYGYTFGSGTRLTVV.

V gene TRBV5-1 combines with J gene TRBJ2-2; D perhaps matches TRBD1 (5 bases). The CDR3 totals 15 residues. CDR1 is SGHRS, CDR2 YFSETQ, per germline. V was clipped by 2 bases and J by 0 bases, with 8 bases between them. Here the CDR3 reads CASSFVGANTGELFF. The DNA of the CDR3 is TGCGCCAGCAGCTTCGTAGGGGCGAACACCGGGGAGCTGTTTTTT.